One sample yielded the 28 T cell receptor beta chains listed below, sequenced in a study of cytomegalovirus exposure and HLA in healthy donors. The PCR had 60 Vbeta and 13 Jbeta primers. TCRdb's table, derived via immunoSEQ multiplex PCR, lists solely in-frame clones and lacks some. The data show 85,000 to 100,000 clones, around 89% seen once. The sequenced sample consisted of PBMCs. The receptors stem from a man between 18 and 29 years old in good health and CMV-seronegative.

This clone has more than one count but fewer than ten. The chain is built from TRBV7-2 and TRBJ2-5; 8 bases align to TRBD2. The end of the DNA aligns better with TRBJ2-7, so the J call may be wrong. The CDR3 contains 14 residues. The germline gives CDR1 SGHTA, CDR2 FQGNSA. The chain's CDR3 is CASSLVAGSYEQYF. The CDR3 region has the DNA TGTGCCAGCAGCTTAGTAGCGGGATCCTACGAGCAGTACTTC.

The J gene is TRBJ2-7, the V gene TRBV7-8; 7 positions agree with TRBD2. V trimming: 3 bases; J trimming: 3 bases; junction bases outside the gene matches: 5. The CDR3 has 14 residues. Germline V gene sequence: CDR1 SGHVS, CDR2 FQNEAQ. The CDR3 protein is CASSFTRGDYEQYF. The DNA for the CDR3 is TGTGCCAGCAGCTTCACCCGGGGGGACTACGAGCAGTACTTC.

This chain connects TRBV28 to TRBJ1-1, with D possibly matching TRBD1 (6 bases). This CDR3 is built from 14 residues. Germline CDR1 reads MDHEN; CDR2 reads SYDVKM. V was pared by 3 bases and J by 1 base, with 9 bases between. CDR3 in DNA: TGTGCCAGCAGTTTCAGGGGACCGAACACTGAAGCTTTCTTT. Its translation: CASSFRGPNTEAFF.

This clone was counted a single time. The rearrangement joins TRBV30 to TRBJ1-1; D remains ambiguous. The CDR3 loop spans 11 amino acids. Germline V lookup: CDR1 GTSNPN, CDR2 SVGIG (reference sequence). The V end lost 5 bases, the J end lost 1 base, and 5 bases lay between the germline ends. DNA of the CDR3: TGTGCCTGGGAGCGGAACACTGAAGCTTTCTTT. Residues: CAWERNTEAFF. Drawing the rest from reference TRBV30 and TRBJ1-1, the complete variable domain is SQTIHQWPATLVQPVGSPLSLECTVEGTSNPNLYWYRQAAGRGLQLLFYSVGIGQISSEVPQNLSASRPQDRQFILSSKKLLLSDSGFYLCAWERNTEAFFGQGTRLTVV.

The J gene is TRBJ2-1, the V gene TRBV5-1; 11 bases agree with TRBD2. CDR1 is SGHRS, CDR2 YFSETQ, per germline. The junction had 5 bases not matched to a gene; V was cut back by 7 bases and J by 5 bases. The CDR3 has 14 amino acids. Here the CDR3 reads CASSVAGGNNEQFF. CDR3 nucleotides: TGCGCCAGCTCGGTAGCGGGAGGGAACAATGAGCAGTTCTTC.

The gene calls are TRBV5-4 and TRBJ1-4; 9 positions match TRBD1. Germline assignment: CDR1 SGHNT and CDR2 YYREEE (reference sequence). Germline trimming cut 4 bases from V and 8 bases from J; bases unmatched to any gene: 6. The CDR3 is 14 residues long. The CDR3 DNA sequence: TGTGCCAGCAGCCTGGGACAGGGAAGAGAAAAACTGTTTTTT. It specifies CASSLGQGREKLFF.

The rearrangement uses TRBV27 and TRBJ1-1, with 8 bases aligning to TRBD1. The CDR3 consists of 15 residues. V lost 8 bases, J lost 3 bases, and 11 bases stayed unmatched. Germline CDR1 and CDR2: MNHEY and SMNVEV (reference sequence). CDR3 sequence reads: CASSFTGTGYTEAFF. The CDR3 DNA follows: TGTGCCAGCTCCTTCACCGGGACAGGCTACACTGAAGCTTTCTTT.

The gene calls are TRBV2 and TRBJ2-7, with 10 bases identical to TRBD2. V shed 3 bases and J 2 bases; nucleotides not matched to a gene: 4. CDR1 and CDR2 from the germline V gene are SNHLY and FYNNEI. The CDR3 totals 15 residues. Here the CDR3 reads CASSETGTSAYEQYF. For the CDR3, the DNA is TGTGCCAGCAGTGAGACCGGGACTAGCGCCTACGAGCAGTACTTC.

The chain uses TRBV30 and TRBJ2-1; D perhaps matches TRBD2 (6 bases). V lost 3 bases to trimming and J lost 7 bases, with 16 bases between them. CDR1 and CDR2 (germline): GTSNPN, SVGIG (reference sequence). This CDR3 comprises 14 residues. CDR3 sequence reads: CAWRGGPTGNEQFF. The DNA of the CDR3 is TGTGCCTGGAGGGGGGGTCCCACCGGGAATGAGCAGTTCTTC.

This chain connects TRBV6-1 to TRBJ1-5; D is perhaps TRBD1 (5 bases). Trimming took 0 bases from V and 1 from J, leaving 10 bases between them. CDR3 size: 16 residues. Looked up from germline, CDR1 is MNHNS and CDR2 is SASEGT. CDR3 nucleotides: TGTGCCAGCAGTGAAGCGCAGGGTACCAGCAATCAGCCCCAGCATTTT. Amino acids: CASSEAQGTSNQPQHF.

The genes are TRBV2 and TRBJ2-7; maybe TRBD2 (5 bases). CDR1 and CDR2 from the germline V gene are SNHLY and FYNNEI. CDR3 length equals 13 residues. The V end was cut by 0 bases, the J end by 7 bases, with 10 bases between. CDR3: CASSEARGGEQYF. The CDR3 region has the DNA TGTGCCAGCAGTGAAGCTCGAGGCGGGGAGCAGTACTTC.

This clone was seen more than once but under ten times. The CDR3 bases are TGTGCCAGCTATCACCCCCCATCAGTTCCGAGGCACTATGGCTACACCTTC. This translates into CASYHPPSVPRHYGYTF. The chain combines TRBV10-3 with TRBJ1-2; D unresolved. This CDR3 is built from 17 residues. V was clipped by 10 bases and J by 3 bases, with 27 bases between them. Germline V CDR1 and CDR2: ENHRY, SYGVKD.

The genes are TRBV6-6 and TRBJ2-3; TRBD2 agrees at 7 bases. V was pared by 6 bases and J by 4 bases, with 13 bases of the junction left unmatched. This CDR3 region has 16 residues. The germline CDR1 and CDR2 sequences are MNHNY and SVGAGI (reference sequence). CDR3 sequence reads: CASRNSGGRRADTQYF. The CDR3 region has the DNA TGTGCCAGCAGAAACAGCGGCGGGAGACGGGCAGATACGCAGTATTTT.

The J gene is TRBJ1-1, the V gene TRBV28, with 8 nucleotides matching TRBD1. The length of the CDR3 is 15 residues. Trimming at V came to 2 bases and at J to 4 bases, leaving 6 bases not matched to a gene. Germline-derived CDR1 and CDR2 are MDHEN and SYDVKM. CDR3 in DNA: TGTGCCAGCAGTTTAAATACAGGGGGACGCACTGAAGCTTTCTTT. Its protein is CASSLNTGGRTEAFF.

This chain joins TRBV7-9 and TRBJ1-2; 11 nucleotides line up with TRBD1. V trimming: 3 bases; J trimming: 7 bases; junction bases outside the gene matches: 13. The CDR3 totals 17 residues. Germline V CDR1 and CDR2: SEHNR, FQNEAQ (reference sequence). This CDR3 reads CASSLVDYRDRGTGYTF. The CDR3 DNA follows: TGTGCCAGCAGCTTGGTTGATTACCGGGACAGGGGGACTGGCTACACCTTC.

CDR3 nucleotide sequence: TGTGCCAGCGGCTTCCTAGCGGGCTCCTACGAGCAGTACTTC. Amino acid sequence: CASGFLAGSYEQYF. The rearrangement joins TRBV28 to TRBJ2-7, with 8 bases fitting TRBD2. The CDR3 loop spans 14 amino acids. J was trimmed by 0 bases and V by 8 bases; bases with no gene match: 6. Germline V gene sequence: CDR1 MDHEN, CDR2 SYDVKM.

J is TRBJ2-5 and V is TRBV11-2; a weak D match, TRBD2 (6 bases). The J call may not be correct, given that the DNA end is closer to TRBJ2-7. Germline V lookup: CDR1 SGHAT, CDR2 FQNNGV. The CDR3 consists of 14 residues. CDR3 in amino acids: CASSLGTGSYEQYF. In DNA form, the CDR3 reads TGTGCCAGCAGCCTCGGGACTGGAAGCTACGAGCAGTACTTC.

V and J are TRBV5-1 and TRBJ2-5; D might be TRBD2 (6 bases). The J call may be wrong; the DNA end is better matched by TRBJ2-7. Looked up from germline, CDR1 is SGHRS and CDR2 is YFSETQ. The CDR3 is 14 amino acids. This CDR3 reads CASSSGTSTYEQYF. CDR3 bases: TGCGCCAGCAGTTCGGGGACTTCGACCTACGAGCAGTACTTC.

This chain links TRBV9 with TRBJ1-1; 10 bases are a match to TRBD1. The J segment lost 3 bases and the V segment lost 0 bases, leaving 2 bases of the junction unmatched. Per the germline V gene, CDR1 is SGDLS and CDR2 is YYNGEE. The CDR3 extends over 15 amino acids. The CDR3 DNA reads as TGTGCCAGCAGCGTAGGGACAGGGGGACACACTGAAGCTTTCTTT. This sequence encodes CASSVGTGGHTEAFF.

V is TRBV19 and J is TRBJ2-5; 7 bases agree with TRBD1. The J call may not be correct, given that the DNA end is closer to TRBJ2-7. Per the germline V gene, CDR1 is LNHDA and CDR2 is SQIVND (reference sequence). CDR3 length equals 15 residues. CDR3 region: CASSIKTGSLHEQYF. The CDR3 DNA sequence: TGTGCCAGTAGTATAAAGACAGGGAGCTTACACGAGCAGTACTTC.

The J gene is TRBJ1-1, the V gene TRBV28, with a tentative D call TRBD1 (5 bases). V was clipped by 0 bases and J by 11 bases, with 43 bases between them. The CDR3 spans 23 residues. In germline, CDR1 is MDHEN, CDR2 SYDVKM. The CDR3 nucleotides are TGTGCCAGCAGTTTATGCATCCGGTTGGGGGGGGTGAAAGAGGGGCGAGGACTGGTGGGTGCTTTCTTT. This encodes CASSLCIRLGGVKEGRGLVGAFF.

The CDR3: CASSLGTRTYEQYF. CDR3 DNA sequence: TGTGCCAGCAGCTTGGGGACTAGAACATACGAGCAGTACTTC. This chain uses TRBV7-2 with TRBJ2-7, with 8 nucleotides matching TRBD2. V dropped 3 bases and J dropped 4; count of bases not matched to a gene: 5. The CDR3 extends over 14 amino acids. Germline assignment: CDR1 SGHTA and CDR2 FQGNSA.

The V and J genes are TRBV27 and TRBJ2-1, with 9 bases aligning to TRBD1. Germline assignment: CDR1 MNHEY and CDR2 SMNVEV (reference sequence). The CDR3 is 14 amino acids. After removal of 5 bases from V and 3 bases from J, the junction contained 2 bases not matched to a gene. The DNA for the CDR3 is TGTGCCAGCAGTAGACAGGGGGTCTACAATGAGCAGTTCTTC. It translates to CASSRQGVYNEQFF.

This CDR3 is CASSPPIETGYSYEQYF. DNA for the CDR3: TGTGCCAGCAGCCCGCCCATCGAGACAGGCTATTCCTACGAGCAGTACTTC. The chain is built from TRBV5-5 and TRBJ2-7; maybe TRBD1 (6 bases). CDR3 length: 17 residues. With 4 bases removed from V and 1 base from J, the gap between germline ends came to 21 bases. The germline V gene has CDR1 SGHKS and CDR2 YYEKEE (reference sequence). Based on the CDR3 plus reference TRBV5-5 and TRBJ2-7, the full variable domain is DAGVTQSPTHLIKTRGQQVTLRCSPISGHKSVSWYQQVLGQGPQFIFQYYEKEERGRGNFPDRFSARQFPNYSSELNVNALLLGDSALYLCASSPPIETGYSYEQYFGPGTRLTVT.

Only one count was recorded for this clone. The rearrangement joins TRBV2 to TRBJ2-4, with D hard to call. V lost 2 bases, J lost 5 bases, and 16 bases lay in between. Per the germline V gene, CDR1 is SNHLY and CDR2 is FYNNEI. This CDR3 is 16 amino acids long. CDR3 amino acids: CASSEFTDITENIQYF. The CDR3 DNA follows: TGTGCCAGCAGTGAATTTACCGATATAACAGAAAACATTCAGTACTTC.

V and J are TRBV6-1 and TRBJ2-7; 9 bases match TRBD2. CDR3 size: 14 residues. Trimming removed 6 bases from V and 2 bases from J; junction bases left unmatched: 5. CDR1 and CDR2 (germline): MNHNS, SASEGT. The CDR3 bases are TGTGCCAGCAGCCGACTAGCGGATACCTACGAGCAGTACTTC. Translated: CASSRLADTYEQYF.

V gene TRBV11-3 combines with J gene TRBJ2-7; D is unresolved. The CDR3 loop spans 12 amino acids. CDR1 and CDR2 (germline): SGHNT, YENEEA. Between the trimmed V and J ends, which lost 0 bases and 7 bases, there was a span of 7 bases. The DNA of the CDR3 is TGTGCCAGCAGCTTAGACCAGCGAGAGCAGTACTTC. Translation gives CASSLDQREQYF.

V and J are TRBV13 and TRBJ1-5; TRBD1 aligns across 7 bases. The ends lost 0 bases at V and 7 bases at J; junction bases unmatched: 15. Germline V gene lookup returns CDR1 PRHDT and CDR2 FYEKMQ (reference sequence). The CDR3 extends over 18 amino acids. The CDR3 region is CASSLGRSKGAPGQPQHF. The CDR3 region has the DNA TGTGCCAGCAGCTTAGGCCGGTCGAAGGGGGCGCCGGGGCAGCCCCAGCATTTT.